This T cell receptor beta chain was documented in a study of Ad26.COV2.S vaccination and SARS-CoV-2 variants. Looking at the study overall: The donor participated in the COV1001 trial, in its Ad26.COV2.S arm. Once or twice, 56 days apart, Ad26.COV2.S was delivered intramuscularly. Study-level points and caveats: Vaccine and placebo groups showed comparable non-spike TCR breadth. Vaccine recipients posted higher spike-specific TCR breadth than their placebo counterparts.

TCRdb's copy holds only in-frame clones and misses some; the assay was immunoSEQ multiplex PCR. The sample records 380,000 or so clones, approximately 90% being singletons. A remark on this clone: Its matching antigen is unknown.

V lost 0 bases to trimming and J lost 6 bases; unmatched junction nucleotides: 8. Germline CDR1 is SGHVS and CDR2 is FQNEAQ. The length of the CDR3 is 16 residues. Indicated treatment: approximately 18 received Ad26.COV2.S at low or high dose, single or two shots; 5 received placebo; per-sample allocation not given. Collection of samples fell on day 63 after the first vaccine or placebo injection. The specimen comprised peripheral blood, sampled in a trial of Ad26.COV2.S vaccine versus placebo. This chain links TRBV7-8 with TRBJ1-2; 9 positions match TRBD1. The sequence came from a person aged 18-60 years who received the Ad26.COV2.S COVID-19 vaccine or a placebo. CDR3 coding DNA: TGTGCCAGCAGCTTAGCTCACCCGACAGGGGGGGATGGCTACACCTTC. Its protein is CASSLAHPTGGDGYTF.